This T cell receptor beta chain is from a study of regulatory T cells. A remark on this clone: Its antigen remains unidentified.

V lost 5 bases, J lost 0 bases, and 29 bases lay in between. This CDR3 comprises 21 residues. Germline CDR1 SGHVS, CDR2 FQNEAQ. Amplification used 52 TRBV primers and 13 TRBJ primers. The table came from immunoSEQ multiplex PCR; TCRdb's copy has only in-frame clones and leaves some out. In the table there are 30,000 to 40,000 clones, over 90% of which are singletons. Overall study results and limits: In CD3G-deficient patients, conventional CD4+ T cells were enriched for hydrophobic CDR3 residues at positions 6 and 7.

Material for sequencing was conventional CD4+ T cells sorted from blood. The J gene is TRBJ2-1, the V gene TRBV7-8, with TRBD1 as a possible D gene (8 bases). This receptor was taken from a child younger than 10 with CD3G deficiency. The CDR3 loop reads CASSQSRGLLARTSSYNEQFF. DNA of the CDR3: TGTGCCAGCAGCCAGAGCAGGGGGCTACTAGCGCGAACCTCCTCCTACAATGAGCAGTTCTTC.